What follows is one T cell receptor (beta chain) and its context. The antigen is unknown. The length of the CDR3 is 14 residues. The ends were cut back, 5 bases at V and 4 bases at J, with 14 bases in the middle. Germline V lookup: CDR1 SEHNR, CDR2 FQNEAQ (reference sequence). This record belongs to a study of response to subunit inactivated influenza vaccine. Study conclusions and caveats: Each seasonal flu vaccination may recruit only limited new T cells, authors suggested.

Each CDR3 protein is one row after TCRdb ran MiXCR on the RT-PCR reads. The sample consists of more than 700,000 distinct CDR3 sequences, about 20% of them appearing once. The material was PBMCs from blood, obtained 4 to 6 days after vaccination. The chain uses TRBV7-9 and TRBJ2-5, with a tentative D call TRBD1 (6 bases). The receptor's source is a man between 50 and 59 years old who received an inactivated influenza vaccine. The CDR3 region has the DNA TGTGCCAGCAGCCGGGACACCCACCTAGAGACCCAGTACTTC. This codes for CASSRDTHLETQYF.